This TCR beta chain emerged from a study of blood T cell repertoires in COVID-19. Authors' data handling: Quantification of nucleated cells was approximated via reference gene primer amplification. Sequencing was performed with immunoSEQ multiplex PCR; in TCRdb, only in-frame clones are kept and a portion is missing. V, J and clone size reflect that table, while D and trimming were determined from the DNA. The top ten clones hold roughly 7.8% of a sample with roughly 250,000 clones, roughly 90% of them seen once. CDR1 and CDR2 from the germline V gene are SGHRS and YFSETQ. The CDR3 is made up of 15 amino acids. Trimming took 4 bases from V and 9 from J; bases not matched to a gene: 11.

The sequence derives from a man in his fifties or sixties who had recovered from COVID-19. V and J are TRBV5-1 and TRBJ2-1; TRBD1 aligns across 9 bases. The sequenced material came from peripheral blood. The CDR3 nucleotides read TGCGCCAGCAGCGTGCGGACAGGGGCTTCAGGTGAGCAGTTCTTC. Translation: CASSVRTGASGEQFF.